This T cell receptor beta chain was identified during a study of blood T cell repertoires in COVID-19. The wider study: Samples representing acute and convalescent COVID-19 were sourced from the United States, Italy and Spain. Sources were T cells, B-cell-depleted T cells, or PBMCs; the material itself was cDNA or gDNA.

Authors' analysis steps: Reference gene primers were amplified, and this amplification served to estimate nucleated cell counts. Clones were read by immunoSEQ multiplex PCR, and TCRdb kept only the in-frame ones, dropping some. D and trimming come from the DNA, and the V and J calls and clone size come from that table. The repertoire has over 100,000 clones, about 85% of them found once; the top ten carry roughly 1.4%. CDR3 length equals 13 residues. Trimming shortened V by 4 bases and J by 0 bases, and 3 bases separated the two germline ends. The clonotype comes from a man aged 40-55 years with acute or convalescent COVID-19. This chain uses TRBV12-3 or TRBV12-4 with TRBJ2-2; D remains ambiguous. Sequencing was performed on peripheral blood. The CDR3 nucleotides are TGTGCCAGCAGTTCCTCGAACACCGGGGAGCTGTTTTTT. This gives the protein CASSSSNTGELFF.